Detailed here is one T cell receptor (beta chain). The antigen is unknown. This sample stems from a study of CD8 T cell repertoires and HIV-1 epitope variants. Whole-study context: Separate wells received one of Twenty-five Gag or Nef variant peptides. Enriched T cells were co-cultured with equal numbers of autologous T cell-negative antigen-presenting cells. 1M T cells were kept uncultured as a baseline.

Sequencing of TCR beta CDR3 used immunoSEQ survey depth. This table comes from immunoSEQ multiplex PCR, and its TCRdb copy is limited to in-frame clones, with some not included. The data show about 5,600 clones, with under 65% seen just once and approximately 45% held by the top ten. The CDR3 consists of 15 residues. Per germline, CDR1 MNHEY and CDR2 SMNVEV (reference sequence). After removal of 1 base from V and 4 bases from J, the junction contained 4 bases not matched to a gene. The chain employs TRBV27 and TRBJ1-3; TRBD1 matches 7 bases. The sequence was obtained from a male donor with HIV. The sequenced sample consisted of cultured CD8+ T cells derived from PBMCs. CDR3 residues: CASSLLAGGGNTIYF. DNA of the CDR3: TGTGCCAGCAGTTTATTGGCAGGGGGGGGAAACACCATATATTTT.